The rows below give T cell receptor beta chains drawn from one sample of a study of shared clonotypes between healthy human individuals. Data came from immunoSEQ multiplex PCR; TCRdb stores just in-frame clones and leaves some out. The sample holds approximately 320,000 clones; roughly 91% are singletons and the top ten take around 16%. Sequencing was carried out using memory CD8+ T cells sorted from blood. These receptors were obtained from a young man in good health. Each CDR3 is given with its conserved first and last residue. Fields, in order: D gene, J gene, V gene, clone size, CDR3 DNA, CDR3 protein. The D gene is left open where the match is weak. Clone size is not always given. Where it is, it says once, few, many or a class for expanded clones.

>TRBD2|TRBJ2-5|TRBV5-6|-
TGTGCCAGCAGCCCCCGACTAGCGGAACAAGAGACCCAGTACTTC
CASSPRLAEQETQYF
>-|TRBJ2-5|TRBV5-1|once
TGCGCCAGCAGCTTGGAAAGGGCGGGGAGGTACCAAGAGACCCAGTACTTC
CASSLERAGRYQETQYF
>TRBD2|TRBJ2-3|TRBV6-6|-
TGTGCCAGCAGGAGCGGGGGCACAGATACGCAGTATTTT
CASRSGGTDTQYF
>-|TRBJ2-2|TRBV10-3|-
TGTGCCGTCGGGCAGACAGTCACCGGGGAGCTGTTTTTT
CAVGQTVTGELFF
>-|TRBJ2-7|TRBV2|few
TGTGCCAGCATAAGCGCCGGGTCCGGATCATCCTACGAGCAGTACTTC
CASISAGSGSSYEQYF
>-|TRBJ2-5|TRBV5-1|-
TGCGCCAGCAGCTCATATGACAGCCAAGAGACCCAGTACTTC
CASSSYDSQETQYF
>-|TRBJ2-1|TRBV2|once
TGTGCCAGCAGGGAAGCAAACGGAGGAGGGAATGAGCAGTTCTTC
CASREANGGGNEQFF
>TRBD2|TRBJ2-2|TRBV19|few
TGTGCCAGTGGGCTACAACGGACTAGCGGGAGCCCCGCGGTGGGCACCGGGGAGCTGTTTTTT
CASGLQRTSGSPAVGTGELFF
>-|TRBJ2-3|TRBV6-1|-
TGTGCCAGCAGTGGGGAAGGACAGATGAGGCTTCTAGCAGATACGCAGTATTTT
CASSGEGQMRLLADTQYF
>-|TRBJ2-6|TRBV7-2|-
TGTGCCAGCAGCCAGACTTTCTCTGGGGCCAACGTCCTGACTTTC
CASSQTFSGANVLTF
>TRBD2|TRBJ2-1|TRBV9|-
TGTGCCAGCAACCCGTGGGAGGGTTACAATGAGCAGTTCTTC
CASNPWEGYNEQFF
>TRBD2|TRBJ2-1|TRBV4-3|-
TGCGCCAGCAGCCAAGATAGGGCTAGCGGGAGGGGTCTGAGTGAGCAGTTCTTC
CASSQDRASGRGLSEQFF
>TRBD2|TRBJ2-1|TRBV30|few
TGTGCCTGGGAAAGACTAGCGGCGGATGAGCAGTTCTTC
CAWERLAADEQFF
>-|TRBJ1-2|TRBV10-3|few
TGTGCCATCAGCCCTACAGGAACCTATGGCTACACCTTC
CAISPTGTYGYTF
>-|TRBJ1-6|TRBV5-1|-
TGCGCCAGCAGATCTGAAGGACTGGGGGACTCACCCCTCCACTTT
CASRSEGLGDSPLHF
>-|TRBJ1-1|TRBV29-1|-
TGCAGCGTTGAAGCGGCAGCGGACACTGAAGCTTTCTTT
CSVEAAADTEAFF
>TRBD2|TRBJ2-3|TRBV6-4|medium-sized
TGTGCCAGCAGTGCTAGCGGGACAGATACGCAGTATTTT
CASSASGTDTQYF
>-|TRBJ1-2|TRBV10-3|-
TGTGCCATCAGTGAACGGACAGTACTGAATAACTATGGCTACACCTTC
CAISERTVLNNYGYTF
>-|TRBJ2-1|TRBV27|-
TGTGCCAGCAGTCTAGCGATCTACAATGAGCAGTTCTTC
CASSLAIYNEQFF
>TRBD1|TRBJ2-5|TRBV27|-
TGTGCCAGCAGTCCCACACCAGGGGGCGGAGAGACCCAGTACTTC
CASSPTPGGGETQYF
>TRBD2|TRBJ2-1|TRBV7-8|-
TGTGCCAGCAGTTCCGGCTTGATCGGGACTACGATGGGTAATGAGCAGTTCTTC
CASSSGLIGTTMGNEQFF
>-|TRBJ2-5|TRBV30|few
TGTGCCTGGAGGCCAGACAGTAAACCTAAGGGGACCCAGTACTTC
CAWRPDSKPKGTQYF
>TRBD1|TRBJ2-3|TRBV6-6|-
TGTGCCAGCAACTCCCAGGGGGTCGGCACAGATACGCAGTATTTT
CASNSQGVGTDTQYF
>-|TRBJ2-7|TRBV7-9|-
TGTGCCAGCAGCTTAGTAGGCAGCAGTTACGAGCAGTACTTC
CASSLVGSSYEQYF
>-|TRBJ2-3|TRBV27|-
TGTGCCAGCAGTTACGTAGGGGAATGGTCAGATACGCAGTATTTT
CASSYVGEWSDTQYF
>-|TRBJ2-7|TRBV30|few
TGTGCCTGGAGTGGGACCTACGAGCAGTACTTC
CAWSGTYEQYF
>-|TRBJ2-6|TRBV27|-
TGTGCCAGCAGTTACGGTGAGGCTGGGGCCAACGTCCTGACTTTC
CASSYGEAGANVLTF
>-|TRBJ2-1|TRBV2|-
TGTGCCAGCAGTGAGTGGTACAATGAGCAGTTCTTC
CASSEWYNEQFF
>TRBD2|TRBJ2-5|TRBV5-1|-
TGCGCCAGCAGCTTGCTCGGGAGGCCCGAAGAGACCCAGTACTTC
CASSLLGRPEETQYF
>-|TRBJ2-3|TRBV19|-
TGTGCCAGTAGCATAGGAGCTAGCACAGATACGCAGTATTTT
CASSIGASTDTQYF
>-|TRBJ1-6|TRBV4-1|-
TGCGCCAGCAGCCAAGGGTTGTCGGGACCTTATAATTCACCCCTCCACTTT
CASSQGLSGPYNSPLHF
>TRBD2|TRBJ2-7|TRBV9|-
TGTGCCAGCAGCTTTAGCGGGGGGAGCTCCTACGAGCAGTACTTC
CASSFSGGSSYEQYF
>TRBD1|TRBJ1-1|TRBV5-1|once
TGCGCCAGCAGCCCGGAGGGCCAGGGGGCTTGGGGCACTGAAGCTTTCTTT
CASSPEGQGAWGTEAFF
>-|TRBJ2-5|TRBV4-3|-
TGCGCCAGCAGCCAAGAGGGCGGCTACCAAGAGACCCAGTACTTC
CASSQEGGYQETQYF
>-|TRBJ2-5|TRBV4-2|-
TGTGCCAGCAGCCAAGACACCGGGGAGACCCAGTACTTC
CASSQDTGETQYF
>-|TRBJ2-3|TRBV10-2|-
TGCGCCAGCAGTGAGTCGACGGGTGACATTAGCACAGATACGCAGTATTTT
CASSESTGDISTDTQYF
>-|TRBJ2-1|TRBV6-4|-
TGTGCCAGCAGAGGGGGGCACGTCTACAATGAGCAGTTCTTC
CASRGGHVYNEQFF
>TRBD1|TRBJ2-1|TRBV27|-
TGTGCCAGCAGCCAAAACTCCGGGACAGACCTTAATGAGCAGTTCTTC
CASSQNSGTDLNEQFF
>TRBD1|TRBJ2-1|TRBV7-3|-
TGTGCCAGCAGCCTCCAAGGGACAGGGTTCGATGAGCAGTTCTTC
CASSLQGTGFDEQFF
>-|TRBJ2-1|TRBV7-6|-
TGTGCCAGCAGCTTAGGGAGGGACAATGAGCAGTTCTTC
CASSLGRDNEQFF
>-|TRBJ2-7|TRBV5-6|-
TGTGCCAGCAGCTTGGGCCCTTCTGAGCAGTACTTC
CASSLGPSEQYF
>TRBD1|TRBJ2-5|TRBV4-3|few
TGCGCCAGCAGCCAGAAGACAGGGAAGTGGGAGACCCAGTACTTC
CASSQKTGKWETQYF
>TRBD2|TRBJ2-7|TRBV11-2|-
TGTGCCAGCAGCTTGCTAGCGGGGGGCTACGAGCAGTACTTC
CASSLLAGGYEQYF
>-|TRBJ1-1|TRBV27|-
TGTGCCAGCAGTCCAGGGGCGGCCAACACTGAAGCTTTCTTT
CASSPGAANTEAFF
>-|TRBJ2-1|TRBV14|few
TGTGCCAGCAGCCCTGGGATCAATGAGCAGTTCTTC
CASSPGINEQFF
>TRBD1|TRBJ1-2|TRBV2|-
TGTGCCAGCAGTGAGGGCGACAGGGGGAATCGTTATGGCTACACCTTC
CASSEGDRGNRYGYTF
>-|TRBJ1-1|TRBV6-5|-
TGTGCCAGCGGCCTTACTGAAGCTTTCTTT
CASGLTEAFF
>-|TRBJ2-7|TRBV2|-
TGTGCCAGCAGGGGACCGATCTCTACTAACGAGCAGTACTTC
CASRGPISTNEQYF
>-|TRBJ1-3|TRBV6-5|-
TGTGCCAGCACCGACGGAGGGTTCTCTGGAAACACCATATATTTT
CASTDGGFSGNTIYF
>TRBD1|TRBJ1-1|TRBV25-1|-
TGTGCCAGCAGTGCGCTTCGGGACAGGCTGAACACTGAAGCTTTCTTT
CASSALRDRLNTEAFF